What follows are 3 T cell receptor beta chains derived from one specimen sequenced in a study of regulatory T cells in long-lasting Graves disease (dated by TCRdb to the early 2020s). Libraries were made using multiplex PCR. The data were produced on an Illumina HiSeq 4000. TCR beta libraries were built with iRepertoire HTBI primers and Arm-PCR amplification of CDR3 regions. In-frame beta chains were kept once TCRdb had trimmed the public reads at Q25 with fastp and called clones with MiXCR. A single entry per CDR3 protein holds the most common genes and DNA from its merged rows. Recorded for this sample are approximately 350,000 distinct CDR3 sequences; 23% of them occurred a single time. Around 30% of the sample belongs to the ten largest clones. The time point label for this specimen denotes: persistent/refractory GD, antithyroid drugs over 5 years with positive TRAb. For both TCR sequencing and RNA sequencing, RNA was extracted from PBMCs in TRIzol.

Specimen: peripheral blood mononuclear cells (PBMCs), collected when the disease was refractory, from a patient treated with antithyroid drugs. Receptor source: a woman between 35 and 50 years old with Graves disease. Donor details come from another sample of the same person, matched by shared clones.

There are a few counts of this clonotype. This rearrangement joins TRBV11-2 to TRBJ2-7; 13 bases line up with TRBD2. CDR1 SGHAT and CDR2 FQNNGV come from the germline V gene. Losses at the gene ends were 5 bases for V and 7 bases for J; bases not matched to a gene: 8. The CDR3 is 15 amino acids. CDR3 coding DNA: TGTGCCAGCAGCCCCCGGACTAGCGGGAGAGGGGAGCAGTACTTC. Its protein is CASSPRTSGRGEQYF.

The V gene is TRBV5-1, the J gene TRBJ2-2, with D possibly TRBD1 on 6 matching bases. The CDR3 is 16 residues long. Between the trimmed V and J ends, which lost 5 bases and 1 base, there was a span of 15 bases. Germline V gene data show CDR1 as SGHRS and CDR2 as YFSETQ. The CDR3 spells CASRGSGQLNTGELFF. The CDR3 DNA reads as TGCGCCAGCAGGGGATCCGGACAGTTGAACACCGGGGAGCTGTTTTTT.

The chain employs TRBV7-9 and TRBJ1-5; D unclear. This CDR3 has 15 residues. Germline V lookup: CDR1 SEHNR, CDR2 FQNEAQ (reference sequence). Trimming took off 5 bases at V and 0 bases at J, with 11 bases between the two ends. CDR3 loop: CASSTLKYSNQPQHF. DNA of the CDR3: TGTGCCAGCAGCACACTTAAATATAGCAATCAGCCCCAGCATTTT.